The rows below give T cell receptor beta chains drawn from one sample of a study of cytomegalovirus exposure and HLA in healthy donors. The protocol was immunoSEQ multiplex PCR, while the TCRdb copy is restricted to in-frame clones and leaves out a portion. Seen here are roughly 180,000 clones, around 80% observed once, and the top ten hold roughly 3.5%. Sequencing input: PBMCs. These TCRs come from a woman aged 55-69 years in good health and CMV-seropositive. CDR3s include the opening cysteine and the closing phenylalanine or tryptophan. The order of the fields is D gene, V gene, J gene, clone size, CDR3 DNA, CDR3 protein. The D gene is left open where the match is weak. Clone size is not always given. Where it is, it says once, few, many or a class for expanded clones.

NA	TRBV18	TRBJ2-5	NA	TGTGCCAGCTCACCCTTGGAGACCCAGTACTTC	CASSPLETQYF
NA	TRBV5-1	TRBJ2-7	NA	TGCGCCAGCAGTTTCGGCAAGTACGTCACTGCAGGGCATAAAGTTGAGCAGTACTTC	CASSFGKYVTAGHKVEQYF
TRBD2	TRBV30	TRBJ2-1	NA	TGTGCCTGGAGTGTACGCGGGGGGGCGGTCAATGAGCAGTTCTTC	CAWSVRGGAVNEQFF
TRBD1	TRBV4-1	TRBJ1-2	NA	TGCGCCAGCAGCCAAGATAGTAGGGGGCGCGACTATGGCTACACCTTC	CASSQDSRGRDYGYTF
TRBD1	TRBV5-6	TRBJ1-6	NA	TGTGCCAGTGGACAGGGGGTGGGTTCACCCCTCCACTTT	CASGQGVGSPLHF
NA	TRBV18	TRBJ1-5	NA	TGTGCCAGCTCACCCTTTGACACTTATAGCAATCAGCCCCAGCATTTT	CASSPFDTYSNQPQHF
TRBD1	TRBV9	TRBJ2-2	NA	TGTGCCAGCAGCGTAGTACAGGGGTTCATCGGGGAGCTGTTTTTT	CASSVVQGFIGELFF
NA	TRBV7-8	TRBJ2-6	NA	TGTGCCAGCAGCTTAGTGTCAGGGGCTGGGGCCAACGGCCTGACTTTC	CASSLVSGAGANGLTF
TRBD1	TRBV5-1	TRBJ2-7	few	TGCGCCAGCGCCCCGGGACAGGGGTTCGGGGAGCAGTACTTC	CASAPGQGFGEQYF
TRBD2	TRBV9	TRBJ2-1	NA	TGTGCCAGCAGCCGGGCGGGGGGTGAGCAGTTCTTC	CASSRAGGEQFF
TRBD2	TRBV4-2	TRBJ2-5	NA	TGTGCCAGCAGCCCAACATCGGTACTAGCGGGGGGAGAGACCCAGTACTTC	CASSPTSVLAGGETQYF
NA	TRBV11-1	TRBJ2-5	NA	TGTGCCAGCAGCTCCCAACACAGTGGAGAGACCCAGTACTTC	CASSSQHSGETQYF
NA	TRBV6-6	TRBJ1-1	NA	TGTGCCAGCAGTTACGAGGCTGGGGGGGCTTTCTTT	CASSYEAGGAFF
TRBD1	TRBV7-2	TRBJ2-7	NA	TGTGCCAGCAGCCCCCCGGACAGGGACCTCTACGAGCAGTACTTC	CASSPPDRDLYEQYF
TRBD1	TRBV15	TRBJ1-2	few	TGTGCCACCAGCCGGGACAGACTTAACTATGGCTACACCTTC	CATSRDRLNYGYTF
TRBD2	TRBV28	TRBJ2-1	NA	TGTGCCAGCAGCAGCGGGGGCTCATACAATGAGCAGTTCTTC	CASSSGGSYNEQFF
TRBD1	TRBV29-1	TRBJ1-1	few	TGCAGCGGTGACAGGGGGTTCGAAGCTTTCTTT	CSGDRGFEAFF
TRBD1	TRBV6-5	TRBJ1-6	NA	TGTGCCAGCAGGGCTAACAGGGGTCGGAATTCACCCCTCCACTTT	CASRANRGRNSPLHF
NA	TRBV9	TRBJ2-2	NA	TGTGCCAGCAGCGAGGGAACGAGCGGAACCGGGGAGCTGTTTTTT	CASSEGTSGTGELFF
NA	TRBV7-9	TRBJ2-4	few	TGTGCCAGCGATAGGGAGTTAGCCAAAAACATTCAGTACTTC	CASDRELAKNIQYF
NA	TRBV30	TRBJ1-2	NA	TGTGCCTGCACCCTTCGGGGGGGACGAGGGTATGGCTACACCTTC	CACTLRGGRGYGYTF
NA	TRBV6-1	TRBJ2-6	NA	TGTGCCAGCAGTGAAGCCGGCGTCACTGGGGCCAACGGCCTGACTTTC	CASSEAGVTGANGLTF
NA	TRBV7-2	TRBJ2-1	NA	TGTGCCAGCAGCTTATTTAATAATGAGCAGTTCTTC	CASSLFNNEQFF
TRBD1	TRBV2	TRBJ1-5	NA	TGTGCCAGCAGTAAGGGACAGGGCCATCAGCCCCAGCATTTT	CASSKGQGHQPQHF
NA	TRBV11-3	TRBJ1-1	NA	TGTGCCAGCAGCTTGCAGGGGTACACTGAAGCTTTCTTT	CASSLQGYTEAFF
NA	TRBV19	TRBJ2-7	NA	TGTGCCAGTAGTGTATATCACCCCTCCTACGAGCAGTACTTC	CASSVYHPSYEQYF
NA	TRBV5-6	TRBJ2-3	NA	TGTGCCAGCAGCTTAGGGGGGGCCGGCACAGATACGCAGTATTTT	CASSLGGAGTDTQYF
NA	TRBV5-6	TRBJ1-2	NA	TGTGCCAGCAGCTTGGGGCAGGGCATGGCCAACTATGGCTACACCTTC	CASSLGQGMANYGYTF
NA	TRBV18	TRBJ2-7	NA	TGTGCCAGCTCACCTCTACCAACCTACGAGCAGTACTTC	CASSPLPTYEQYF
NA	TRBV18	TRBJ2-5	NA	TGTGCCAGCTCACCCCCCCTCCTCCAAGAGACCCAGTACTTC	CASSPPLLQETQYF
TRBD1	TRBV11-1	TRBJ2-2	few	TGTGCCAGCAGCTCCAGACAGGGGAGCGGGGAGCTGTTTTTT	CASSSRQGSGELFF
TRBD2	TRBV28	TRBJ2-7	NA	TGTGCCAGCAGTGTGAGGCTAGCGGGGCCTAACTCCTACGAGCAGTACTTC	CASSVRLAGPNSYEQYF
NA	TRBV2	TRBJ2-3	NA	TGTGCCAGCACCCCAGGGGACACAGATACGCAGTATTTT	CASTPGDTDTQYF
NA	TRBV27	TRBJ2-7	NA	TGTGCCAGCAGTGTCTGGGGCCCCTCCTCCTACGAGCAGTACTTC	CASSVWGPSSYEQYF
TRBD1	TRBV2	TRBJ1-4	NA	TGTGCCAGCAGTGAGGACAGGGGGCGAAGGGAAAAACTGTTTTTT	CASSEDRGRREKLFF
TRBD1	TRBV11-2	TRBJ2-5	NA	TGTGCCAGCAGCTTGGTGGGACAGGGGATAGAGACCCAGTACTTC	CASSLVGQGIETQYF
TRBD2	TRBV5-8	TRBJ2-5	NA	TGTGCCAGCAGCTTATCGGGCGGGAGGGCCCGAGAGACCCAGTACTTC	CASSLSGGRARETQYF
NA	TRBV2	TRBJ2-2	NA	TGTGCCAGCAGCGCTACAGGGAGGGAGGAGCTGTTTTTT	CASSATGREELFF
NA	TRBV19	TRBJ2-7	NA	TGTGCCAGTAGTGACCGCGGACAGGGAGGGTACGAGCAGTACTTC	CASSDRGQGGYEQYF
NA	TRBV4-1	TRBJ1-4	NA	TGCGCCAGCAGCCAAAGAATGGGCCAGGGTTCGGCTAAACTGTTTTTT	CASSQRMGQGSAKLFF